Presented here are 7 T cell receptor beta chains from one specimen sequenced in a study of identifying expanded T cells in peripheral blood. Produced via immunoSEQ multiplex PCR; TCRdb's table is partial and in-frame only. The repertoire holds 90,000 to 110,000 clones, with less than 90% as singletons. Sequenced material: blood. The receptors here all came from a person aged 18-70 years in good health.

The chain has TRBV25-1 and TRBJ1-4, with a weak D call TRBD1 (6 bases). The V and J ends lost 6 bases and 0 bases respectively, with 14 bases between them. This CDR3 is built from 16 residues. Germline CDR1 is MGHDK and CDR2 is SYGVNS. CDR3 protein: CASRKGGGATNEKLFF. DNA for the CDR3: TGTGCCAGCAGGAAGGGGGGTGGAGCAACTAATGAAAAACTGTTTTTT.

This clone has at least ten counts. The rearrangement uses TRBV6-5 and TRBJ1-5; no definite D call. V was clipped by 8 bases and J by 3 bases, with 11 bases between them. The germline gives CDR1 MNHEY, CDR2 SVGAGI. CDR3 length equals 13 residues. The CDR3 sequence: CASGDLNNQPQHF. The CDR3, as DNA: TGTGCCAGCGGGGATTTGAACAATCAGCCCCAGCATTTT.

The sample holds a few counts of this clone. V gene TRBV7-2 combines with J gene TRBJ1-5, with 8 bases matching TRBD1. There are 14 residues in the CDR3. With V trimmed by 6 bases and J by 7 bases, 8 bases remained unmatched. Per germline, CDR1 SGHTA and CDR2 FQGNSA. CDR3 bases: TGTGCCAGCAGTAATGGACAGGGCGGCCAGCCCCAGCATTTT. It yields the protein CASSNGQGGQPQHF.

This CDR3 reads CASSKAPGTTGNTIYF. Written as DNA, the CDR3 is TGTGCCAGCAGCAAAGCGCCCGGGACCACTGGAAACACCATATATTTT. The chain recombines TRBV21-1 with TRBJ1-3. TRBV21-1 is a recognized pseudogene. CDR3 length: 16 amino acids.

The rearrangement uses TRBV5-1 and TRBJ2-2, with no clear D. Trimming took off 0 bases at V and 4 bases at J, with 7 bases between the two ends. The CDR3 covers 14 residues. The germline gives CDR1 SGHRS, CDR2 YFSETQ. In DNA form, the CDR3 reads TGCGCCAGCAGCTTGGGGCAGGCCACCGGGGAGCTGTTTTTT. It yields the protein CASSLGQATGELFF.

Concerning this clone: In the same sample, other DNA sequences code for this CDR3. The J gene is TRBJ1-2, the V gene TRBV11-2; D remains unclear. Trimming pared 5 bases from V and 4 bases from J, leaving 11 bases between. Germline CDR1 reads SGHAT; CDR2 reads FQNNGV. This CDR3 region has 13 residues. CDR3 sequence (DNA): TGTGCCAGCAGCCTGGCCGGGTCCTATGGCTACACCTTC. It yields the protein CASSLAGSYGYTF.

The chain has TRBV2 and TRBJ2-1; D is undetermined. The CDR3 consists of 13 residues. V was shortened by 7 bases and J by 9 bases, with 16 bases between the two germline ends. Germline-derived CDR1 and CDR2 are SNHLY and FYNNEI. Here the CDR3 DNA reads TGTGCCAGCACTGGTCAGGAGTTGATTGAGCAGTTCTTC. This sequence encodes CASTGQELIEQFF.